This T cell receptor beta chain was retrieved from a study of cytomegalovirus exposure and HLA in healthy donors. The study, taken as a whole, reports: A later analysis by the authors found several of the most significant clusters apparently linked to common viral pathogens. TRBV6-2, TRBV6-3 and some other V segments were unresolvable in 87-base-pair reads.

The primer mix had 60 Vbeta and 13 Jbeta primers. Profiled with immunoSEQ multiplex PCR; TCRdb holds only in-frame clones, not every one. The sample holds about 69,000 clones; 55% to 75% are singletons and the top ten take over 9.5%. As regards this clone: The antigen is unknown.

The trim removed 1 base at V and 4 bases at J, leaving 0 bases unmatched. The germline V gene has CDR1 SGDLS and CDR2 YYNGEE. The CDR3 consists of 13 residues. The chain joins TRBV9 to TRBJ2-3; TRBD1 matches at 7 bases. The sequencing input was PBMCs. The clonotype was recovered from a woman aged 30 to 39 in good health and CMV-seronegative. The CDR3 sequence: CASSVQGADTQYF. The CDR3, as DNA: TGTGCCAGCAGCGTACAGGGGGCAGATACGCAGTATTTT.